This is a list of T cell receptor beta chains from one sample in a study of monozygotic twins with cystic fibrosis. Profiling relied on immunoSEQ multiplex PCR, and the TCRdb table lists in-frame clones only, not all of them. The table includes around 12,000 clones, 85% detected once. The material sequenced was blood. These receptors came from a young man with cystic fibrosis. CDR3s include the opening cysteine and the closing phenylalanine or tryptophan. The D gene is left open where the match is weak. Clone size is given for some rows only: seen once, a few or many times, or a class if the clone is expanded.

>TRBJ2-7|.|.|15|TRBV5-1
CASNPGETLAYEQYF
TGCGCCAGCAACCCGGGGGAGACATTAGCCTACGAGCAGTACTTC
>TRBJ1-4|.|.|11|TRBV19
CASRQGEKLFF
TGTGCCAGTAGACAGGGTGAAAAACTGTTTTTT
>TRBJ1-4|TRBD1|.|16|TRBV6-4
CASSDSPGQGHEKLFF
TGTGCCAGCAGTGACTCCCCGGGACAGGGTCATGAAAAACTGTTTTTT
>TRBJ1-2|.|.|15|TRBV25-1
CASSGYRVAGYGYTF
TGTGCCAGCAGTGGATACAGGGTTGCGGGCTATGGCTACACCTTC
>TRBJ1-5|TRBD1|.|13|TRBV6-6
CASGQGKNQPQHF
TGTGCCAGCGGACAGGGGAAAAATCAGCCCCAGCATTTT
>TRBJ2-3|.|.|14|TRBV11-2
CASSGLRTAFKQSF
TGTGCCAGCAGCGGACTGCGGACCGCCTTCAAACAGTCTTTT
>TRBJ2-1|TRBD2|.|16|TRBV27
CASRREAGGWPYEQFF
TGTGCCAGCAGGAGGGAGGCGGGAGGATGGCCTTATGAGCAGTTCTTC
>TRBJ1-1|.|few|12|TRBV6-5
CASKQGNTEAFF
TGTGCCAGCAAACAGGGGAACACTGAAGCTTTCTTT
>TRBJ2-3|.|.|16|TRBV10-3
CAISQTPGPSTDTQYF
TGTGCCATCAGTCAAACCCCGGGGCCTAGCACAGATACGCAGTATTTT
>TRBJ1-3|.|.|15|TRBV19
CATATPQSSGNTIYF
TGTGCCACCGCGACCCCCCAAAGCTCTGGAAACACCATATATTTT
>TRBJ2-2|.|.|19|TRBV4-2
CASRQYRQLEYKNTGELFF
TGTGCCAGCAGACAATACCGGCAACTAGAATATAAAAACACCGGGGAGCTGTTTTTT
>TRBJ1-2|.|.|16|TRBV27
CASSLFGQGRDYGYTF
TGTGCCAGCAGTTTATTCGGTCAGGGGCGCGACTATGGCTACACCTTC
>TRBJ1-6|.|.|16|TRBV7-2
CASSPRGLRVNSPLHF
TGTGCCAGCAGTCCAAGAGGTCTCAGGGTAAACTCACCCCTCCACTTT
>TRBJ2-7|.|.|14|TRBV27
CASQGPASSYEQYF
TGTGCCAGCCAAGGGCCAGCGAGCTCCTACGAGCAGTACTTC
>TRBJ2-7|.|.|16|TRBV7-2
CASSLARGHSGGEQYF
TGTGCCAGCAGCTTAGCGAGAGGGCACTCGGGTGGAGAGCAGTACTTC
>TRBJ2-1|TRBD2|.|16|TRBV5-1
CASSWMTSGSYNEQFF
TGCGCCAGCAGCTGGATGACTAGCGGCTCCTACAATGAGCAGTTCTTC
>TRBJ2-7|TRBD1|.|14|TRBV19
CASSIGTGPYEQYF
TGTGCCAGTAGTATCGGGACAGGTCCCTACGAGCAGTACTTC
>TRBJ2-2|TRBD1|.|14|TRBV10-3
CAISAQTGPGELFF
TGTGCCATCAGCGCCCAGACAGGGCCCGGGGAGCTGTTTTTT
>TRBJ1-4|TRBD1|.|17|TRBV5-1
CASSSEYRGLGTEKLFF
TGCGCCAGCAGCTCCGAGTACAGGGGGTTGGGGACTGAAAAACTGTTTTTT
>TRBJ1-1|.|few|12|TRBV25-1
CASRAGDTEAFF
TGTGCCAGCAGGGCAGGGGATACTGAAGCTTTCTTT
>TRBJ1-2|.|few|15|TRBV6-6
CASSPGPRSNYGYTF
TGTGCCAGCAGCCCCGGACCACGGTCTAACTATGGCTACACCTTC
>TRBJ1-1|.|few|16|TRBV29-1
CSVEDQWTGKGSEAFF
TGCAGCGTTGAAGACCAGTGGACGGGGAAGGGCTCTGAAGCTTTCTTT
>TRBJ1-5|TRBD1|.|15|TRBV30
CAWSVAAGGNQPQHF
TGTGCCTGGAGTGTGGCGGCAGGGGGGAATCAGCCCCAGCATTTT
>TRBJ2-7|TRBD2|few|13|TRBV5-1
CASRRTSAYEQYF
TGCGCCAGCAGAAGGACTAGCGCCTACGAGCAGTACTTC
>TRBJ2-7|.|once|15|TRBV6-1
CASSELAGKSYEQYF
TGTGCCAGCAGTGAATTGGCAGGTAAATCCTACGAGCAGTACTTC
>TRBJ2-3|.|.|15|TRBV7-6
CASSSTETSTDTQYF
TGTGCCAGCAGCTCCACAGAGACTAGCACAGATACGCAGTATTTT
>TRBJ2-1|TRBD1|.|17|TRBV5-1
CASSWGTGGRAYNEQFF
TGCGCCAGCAGCTGGGGGACAGGGGGTAGGGCCTACAATGAGCAGTTCTTC
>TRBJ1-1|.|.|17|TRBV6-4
CASSERPGTGSNTEAFF
TGTGCCAGCAGTGAACGTCCCGGGACGGGCTCTAACACTGAAGCTTTCTTT
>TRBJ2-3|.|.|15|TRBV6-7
CASSYSIGGDHTQYF
TGTGCCAGCAGTTACTCGATAGGAGGGGATCATACGCAGTATTTT
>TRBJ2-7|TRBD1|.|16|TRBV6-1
CASSEAHGQGVYEQYF
TGTGCCAGCAGTGAAGCCCATGGACAGGGGGTCTACGAGCAGTACTTC
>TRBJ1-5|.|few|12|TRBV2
CASRGGTQPQHF
TGTGCCAGCCGGGGGGGGACTCAGCCCCAGCATTTT
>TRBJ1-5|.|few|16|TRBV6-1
CASSERIGGYNQPQHF
TGTGCCAGCAGTGAAAGAATCGGGGGCTACAATCAGCCCCAGCATTTT
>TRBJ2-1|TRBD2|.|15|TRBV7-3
CASSGSGGPRNEQFF
TGTGCCAGCAGCGGAAGCGGGGGCCCTCGCAATGAGCAGTTCTTC
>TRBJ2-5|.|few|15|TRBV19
CASSSFRREKETQYF
TGTGCCAGTAGTAGCTTTAGGCGGGAAAAAGAGACCCAGTACTTC
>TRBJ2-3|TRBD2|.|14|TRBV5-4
CASSLLAGDRTQYF
TGTGCCAGCAGCTTACTAGCGGGAGACCGTACGCAGTATTTT
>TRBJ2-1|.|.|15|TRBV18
CASSPRGAAYNEQFF
TGTGCCAGCTCACCTCGGGGGGCGGCCTACAATGAGCAGTTCTTC
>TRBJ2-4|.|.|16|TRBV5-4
CASSSHLLAGGNIQYF
TGTGCCAGCAGCTCACATTTACTAGCAGGTGGAAACATTCAGTACTTC
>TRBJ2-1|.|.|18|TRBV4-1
CASSQEPRTASSYNEQFF
TGCGCCAGCAGCCAAGAACCCCGTACTGCCAGCTCCTACAATGAGCAGTTCTTC
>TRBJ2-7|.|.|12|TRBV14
CASSQDLGEQYF
TGTGCCAGCAGCCAAGATTTGGGCGAGCAGTACTTC
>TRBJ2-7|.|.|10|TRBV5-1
CASSLSEQYF
TGCGCCAGCAGCTTAAGCGAGCAGTACTTC
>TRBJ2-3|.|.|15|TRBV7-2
CASSLTLVGTDTQYF
TGTGCCAGCAGCCTAACCCTAGTTGGCACAGATACGCAGTATTTT
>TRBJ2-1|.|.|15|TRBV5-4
CASSLGGAENNEQFF
TGTGCCAGCAGCTTGGGCGGGGCCGAAAACAATGAGCAGTTCTTC
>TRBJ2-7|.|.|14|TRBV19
CASSETPTSREQYF
TGTGCCAGCTCTGAGACACCTACCTCTCGGGAGCAGTACTTC
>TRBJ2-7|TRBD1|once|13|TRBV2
CASCVGQGEEQYF
TGTGCCAGCTGTGTGGGACAGGGGGAAGAGCAGTACTTC
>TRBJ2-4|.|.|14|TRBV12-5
CASGLGGAKNIQYF
TGTGCTAGTGGTTTGGGGGGAGCCAAAAACATTCAGTACTTC